The present T cell receptor (beta chain) was sequenced within a study of T cells after yellow fever vaccination. Study conclusions and caveats: The booster response re-showed most primary clones: 96% CD4, approximately 90% CD8.

The CDR3 covers 16 residues. Germline V gives CDR1 LGHNA, CDR2 YSLEER. V trimming: 4 bases; J trimming: 1 base; junction bases outside the gene matches: 6. Making TCR cDNA involved 5'RACE template switching, which added UMIs and a universal primer site. One entry per CDR3 protein results from TCRdb running MiXCR on the 5' RACE reads. The table includes 100,000 to 150,000 distinct CDR3 sequences, approximately 9% detected once. Of note for this clonotype: Its antigen remains unidentified.

This chain connects TRBV4-3 to TRBJ1-5; TRBD1 matches 8 bases. Sequencing used CD8+ T cells sorted from PBMCs, obtained on the day of the yellow fever booster vaccination. The clonotype was recovered from a man between 18 and 29 years old who received the YFV17D yellow fever vaccine. CDR3 sequence (DNA): TGCGCCAGCAGCCCAACCAGGGGGCCGAGCAATCAGCCCCAGCATTTT. The encoded protein is CASSPTRGPSNQPQHF.